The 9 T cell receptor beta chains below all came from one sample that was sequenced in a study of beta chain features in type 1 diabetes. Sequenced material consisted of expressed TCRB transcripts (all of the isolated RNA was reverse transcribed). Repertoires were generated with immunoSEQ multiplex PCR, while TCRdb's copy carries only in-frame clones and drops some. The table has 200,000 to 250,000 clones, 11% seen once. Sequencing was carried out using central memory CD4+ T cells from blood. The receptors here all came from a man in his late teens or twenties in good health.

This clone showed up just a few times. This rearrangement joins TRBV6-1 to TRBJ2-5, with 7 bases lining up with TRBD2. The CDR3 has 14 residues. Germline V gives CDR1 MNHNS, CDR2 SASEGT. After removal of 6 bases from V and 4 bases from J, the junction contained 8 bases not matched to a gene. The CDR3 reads CASRTGGSVETQYF. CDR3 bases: TGTGCCAGCAGGACGGGAGGATCGGTAGAGACCCAGTACTTC.

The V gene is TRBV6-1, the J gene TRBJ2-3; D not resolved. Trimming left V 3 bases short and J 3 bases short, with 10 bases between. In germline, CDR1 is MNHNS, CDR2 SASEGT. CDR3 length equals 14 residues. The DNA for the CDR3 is TGTGCCAGCAGTGAGGGCGCTAGAACAGATACGCAGTATTTT. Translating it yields CASSEGARTDTQYF.

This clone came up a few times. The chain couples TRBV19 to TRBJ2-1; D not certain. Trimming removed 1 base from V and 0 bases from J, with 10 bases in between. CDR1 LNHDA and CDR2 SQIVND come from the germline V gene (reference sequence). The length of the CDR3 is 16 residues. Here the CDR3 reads CASSIVAVLSYNEQFF. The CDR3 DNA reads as TGTGCCAGTAGTATAGTAGCTGTCCTCTCCTACAATGAGCAGTTCTTC.

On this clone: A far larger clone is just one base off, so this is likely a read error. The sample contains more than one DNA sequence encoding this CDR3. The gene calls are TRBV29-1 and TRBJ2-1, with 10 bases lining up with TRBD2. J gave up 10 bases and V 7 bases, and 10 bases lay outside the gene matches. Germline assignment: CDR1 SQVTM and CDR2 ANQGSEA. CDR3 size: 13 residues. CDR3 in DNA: TGCAGCGGGGCGCTAGCGGGAGTAGGGGAGCAGTTCTTC. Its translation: CSGALAGVGEQFF.

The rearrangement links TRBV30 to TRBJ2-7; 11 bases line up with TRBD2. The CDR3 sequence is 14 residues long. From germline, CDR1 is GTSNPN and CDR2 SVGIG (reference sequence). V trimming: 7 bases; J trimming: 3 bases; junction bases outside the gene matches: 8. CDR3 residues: CASAGTSGIYEQYF. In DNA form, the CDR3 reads TGTGCCTCCGCCGGGACTAGCGGTATCTACGAGCAGTACTTC.

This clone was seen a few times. The CDR3 loop is CASSQDRQVHSYEQYF. CDR3 DNA: TGCGCCAGCAGCCAAGATCGTCAGGTGCACTCCTACGAGCAGTACTTC. The rearrangement joins TRBV4-3 to TRBJ2-7; no firm D call. Trimming removed 0 bases at V and 0 bases at J, with 12 bases between. Germline loops: CDR1 LGHNA, CDR2 YSLEER. The CDR3 runs to 16 residues.

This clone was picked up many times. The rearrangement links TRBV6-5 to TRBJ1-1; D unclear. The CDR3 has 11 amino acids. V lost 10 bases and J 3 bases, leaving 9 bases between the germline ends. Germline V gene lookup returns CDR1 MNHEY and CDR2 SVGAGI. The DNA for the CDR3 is TGTGCCACCATGGGGTACACTGAAGCTTTCTTT. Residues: CATMGYTEAFF.

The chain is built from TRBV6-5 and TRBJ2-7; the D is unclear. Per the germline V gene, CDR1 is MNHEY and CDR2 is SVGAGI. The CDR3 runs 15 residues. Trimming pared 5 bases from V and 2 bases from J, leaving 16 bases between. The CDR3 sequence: CASSLELGQTYEQYF. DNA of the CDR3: TGTGCCAGCAGTCTCGAGTTAGGGCAGACCTACGAGCAGTACTTC.

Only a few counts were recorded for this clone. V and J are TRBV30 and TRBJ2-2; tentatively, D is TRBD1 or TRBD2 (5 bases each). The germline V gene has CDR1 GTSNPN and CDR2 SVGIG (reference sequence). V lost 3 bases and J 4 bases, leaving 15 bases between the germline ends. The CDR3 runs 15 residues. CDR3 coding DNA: TGTGCCTGGAGACCCCGGGGCCTAGGCACCGGGGAGCTGTTTTTT. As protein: CAWRPRGLGTGELFF.